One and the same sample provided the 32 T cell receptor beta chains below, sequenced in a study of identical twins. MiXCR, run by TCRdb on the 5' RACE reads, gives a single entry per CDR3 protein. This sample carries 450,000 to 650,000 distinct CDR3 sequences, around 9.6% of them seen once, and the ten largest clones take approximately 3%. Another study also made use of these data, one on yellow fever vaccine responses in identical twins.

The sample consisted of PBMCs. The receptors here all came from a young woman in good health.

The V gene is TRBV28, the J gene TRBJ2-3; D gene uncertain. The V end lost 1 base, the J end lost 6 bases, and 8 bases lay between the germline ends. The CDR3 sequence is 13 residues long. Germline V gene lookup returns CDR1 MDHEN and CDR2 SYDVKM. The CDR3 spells CASSLSDWDTQYF. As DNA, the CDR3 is TGTGCCAGCAGTTTATCCGACTGGGATACGCAGTATTTT.

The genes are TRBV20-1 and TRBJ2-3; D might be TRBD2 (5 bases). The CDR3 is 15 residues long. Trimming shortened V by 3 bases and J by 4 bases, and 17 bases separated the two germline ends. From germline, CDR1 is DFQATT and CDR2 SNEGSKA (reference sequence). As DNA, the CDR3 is TGCAGTGCTAGGGGTCTTAGGGAGATATCAGATACGCAGTATTTT. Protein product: CSARGLREISDTQYF.

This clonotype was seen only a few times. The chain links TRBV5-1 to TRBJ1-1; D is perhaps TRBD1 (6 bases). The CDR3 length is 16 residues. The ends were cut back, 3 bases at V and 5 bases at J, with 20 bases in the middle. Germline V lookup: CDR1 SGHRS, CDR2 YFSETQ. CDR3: CASSYYITGTQTEAFF. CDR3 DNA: TGCGCCAGCAGCTACTACATAACAGGGACCCAAACTGAAGCTTTCTTT.

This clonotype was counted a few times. CDR3 sequence (DNA): TGTGCCAGCAGCCCCGGGACAGAGCCTCCCTACGAGCAGTACTTC. This codes for CASSPGTEPPYEQYF. The V call is TRBV7-2, the J call TRBJ2-7, with 7 nucleotides matching TRBD1. There are 15 residues in the CDR3. Germline assignment: CDR1 SGHTA and CDR2 FQGNSA. Trimming took 5 bases from V and 2 from J; bases not matched to a gene: 9.

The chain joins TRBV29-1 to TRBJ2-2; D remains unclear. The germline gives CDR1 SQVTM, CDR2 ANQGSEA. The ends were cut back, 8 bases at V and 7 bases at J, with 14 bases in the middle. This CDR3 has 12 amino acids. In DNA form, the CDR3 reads TGCAGCTCCCGAGTGGATGGCGGGGAGCTGTTTTTT. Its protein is CSSRVDGGELFF.

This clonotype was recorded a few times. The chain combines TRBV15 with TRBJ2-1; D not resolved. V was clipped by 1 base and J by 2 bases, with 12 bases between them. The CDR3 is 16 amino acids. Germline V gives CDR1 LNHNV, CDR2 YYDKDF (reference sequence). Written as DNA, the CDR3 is TGTGCCACCAGCAGAGCGGAGAACGGGCCCTACAATGAGCAGTTCTTC. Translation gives CATSRAENGPYNEQFF.

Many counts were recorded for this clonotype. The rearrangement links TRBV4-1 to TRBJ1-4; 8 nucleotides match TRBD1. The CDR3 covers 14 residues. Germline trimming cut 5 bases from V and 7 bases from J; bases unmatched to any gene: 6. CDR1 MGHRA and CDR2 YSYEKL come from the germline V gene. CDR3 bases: TGCGCCAGCAGCAAAATGGACAGGGCTGAAAAACTGTTTTTT. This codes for CASSKMDRAEKLFF.

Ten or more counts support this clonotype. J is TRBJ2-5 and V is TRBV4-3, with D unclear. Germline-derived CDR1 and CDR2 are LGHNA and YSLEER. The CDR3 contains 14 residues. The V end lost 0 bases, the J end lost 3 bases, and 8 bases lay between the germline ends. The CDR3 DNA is TGCGCCAGCAGCCAAGACGCAGGAGAAGAGACCCAGTACTTC. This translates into CASSQDAGEETQYF.

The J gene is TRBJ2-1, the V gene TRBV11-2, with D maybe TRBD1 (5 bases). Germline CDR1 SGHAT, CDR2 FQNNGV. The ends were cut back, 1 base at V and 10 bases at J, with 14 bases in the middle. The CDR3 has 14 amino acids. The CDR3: CASSLGGSPGEQFF. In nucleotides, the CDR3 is TGTGCCAGCAGCTTAGGGGGCTCTCCCGGGGAGCAGTTCTTC.

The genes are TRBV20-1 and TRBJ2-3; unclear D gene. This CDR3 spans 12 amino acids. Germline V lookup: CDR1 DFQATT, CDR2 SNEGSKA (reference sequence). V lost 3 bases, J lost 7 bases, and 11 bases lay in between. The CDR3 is CSASGPPNTQYF. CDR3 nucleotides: TGCAGTGCTAGCGGACCACCAAATACGCAGTATTTT.

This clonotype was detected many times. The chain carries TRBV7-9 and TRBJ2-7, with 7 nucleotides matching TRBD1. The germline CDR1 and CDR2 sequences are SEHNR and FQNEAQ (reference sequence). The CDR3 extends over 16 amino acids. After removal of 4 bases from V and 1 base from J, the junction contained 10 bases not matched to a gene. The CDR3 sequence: CASSSPTGDGSYEQYF. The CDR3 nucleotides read TGTGCCAGCAGCTCACCTACAGGGGATGGGTCCTACGAGCAGTACTTC. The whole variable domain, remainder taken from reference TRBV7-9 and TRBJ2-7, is DTGVSQNPRHKITKRGQNVTFRCDPISEHNRLYWYRQTLGQGPEFLTYFQNEAQLEKSRLLSDRFSAERPKGSFSTLEIQRTEQGDSAMYLCASSSPTGDGSYEQYFGPGTRLTVT.

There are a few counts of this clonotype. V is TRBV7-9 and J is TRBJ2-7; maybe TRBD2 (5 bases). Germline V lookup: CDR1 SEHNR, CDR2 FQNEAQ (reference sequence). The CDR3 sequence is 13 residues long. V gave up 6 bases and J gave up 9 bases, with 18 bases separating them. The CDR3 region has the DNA TGTGCCAGCAGTCCACTAGTTTTAGAGCTGCAGTACTTC. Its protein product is CASSPLVLELQYF.

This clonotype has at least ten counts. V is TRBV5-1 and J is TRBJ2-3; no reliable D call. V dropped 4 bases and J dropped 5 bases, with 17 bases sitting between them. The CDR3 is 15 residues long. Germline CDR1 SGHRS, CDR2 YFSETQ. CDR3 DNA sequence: TGCGCCAGCAGCCGAGCCGCGTCTTCGGGAGATACGCAGTATTTT. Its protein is CASSRAASSGDTQYF.

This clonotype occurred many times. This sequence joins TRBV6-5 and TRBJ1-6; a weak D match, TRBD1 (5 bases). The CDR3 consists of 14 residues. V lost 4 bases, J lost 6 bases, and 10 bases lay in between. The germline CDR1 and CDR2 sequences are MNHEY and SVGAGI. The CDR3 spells CASSSTQGNSPLHF. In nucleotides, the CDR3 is TGTGCCAGCAGTTCGACGCAGGGTAATTCACCCCTCCACTTT.

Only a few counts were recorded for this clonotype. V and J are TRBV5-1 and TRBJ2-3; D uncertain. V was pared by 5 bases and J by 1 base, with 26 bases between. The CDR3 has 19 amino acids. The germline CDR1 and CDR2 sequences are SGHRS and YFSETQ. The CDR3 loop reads CASRSPRQGPARGTDTQYF. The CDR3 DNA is TGCGCCAGCAGATCCCCTCGGCAAGGGCCCGCCCGGGGCACAGATACGCAGTATTTT.

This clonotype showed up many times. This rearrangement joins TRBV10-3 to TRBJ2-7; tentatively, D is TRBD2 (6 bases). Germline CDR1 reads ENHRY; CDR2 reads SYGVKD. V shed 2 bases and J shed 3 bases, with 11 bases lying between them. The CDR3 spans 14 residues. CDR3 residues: CAISEAGLGYEQYF. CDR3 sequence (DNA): TGTGCCATCAGTGAGGCGGGGCTCGGCTACGAGCAGTACTTC.

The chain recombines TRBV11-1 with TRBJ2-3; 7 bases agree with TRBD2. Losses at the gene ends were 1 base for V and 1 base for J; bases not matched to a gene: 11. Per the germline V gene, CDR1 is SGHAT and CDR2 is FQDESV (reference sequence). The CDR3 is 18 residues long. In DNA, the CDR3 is TGTGCCAGCAGCTTAGGATACGGCGGGAGAGGAGGCACAGATACGCAGTATTTT. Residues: CASSLGYGGRGGTDTQYF. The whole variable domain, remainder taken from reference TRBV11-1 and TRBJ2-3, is EAEVAQSPRYKITEKSQAVAFWCDPISGHATLYWYRQILGQGPELLVQFQDESVVDDSQLPKDRFSAERLKGVDSTLKIQPAELGDSAMYLCASSLGYGGRGGTDTQYFGPGTRLTVL.

CDR3 coding DNA: TGCAGTGCTAGAGCCGGAGGACAGGGACTTACCTACGAGCAGTACTTC. Its translation is CSARAGGQGLTYEQYF. This chain joins TRBV20-1 and TRBJ2-7, with 8 positions matching TRBD1. CDR1 and CDR2 (germline): DFQATT, SNEGSKA (reference sequence). Unmatched junction bases numbered 10, after V lost 1 base and J lost 2 bases. The CDR3 runs to 16 residues.

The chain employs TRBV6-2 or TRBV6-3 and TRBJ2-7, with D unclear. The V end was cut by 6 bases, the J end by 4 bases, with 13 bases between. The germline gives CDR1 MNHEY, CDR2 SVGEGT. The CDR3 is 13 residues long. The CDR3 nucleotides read TGTGCCAGCAGAGTACTTCTGTCGTACGAGCAGTACTTC. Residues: CASRVLLSYEQYF.

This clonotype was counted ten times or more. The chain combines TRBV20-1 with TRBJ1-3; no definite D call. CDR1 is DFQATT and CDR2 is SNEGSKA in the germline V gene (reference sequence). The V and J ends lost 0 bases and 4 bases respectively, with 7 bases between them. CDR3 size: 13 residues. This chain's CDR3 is CSARDPAGNTIYF. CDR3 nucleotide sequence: TGCAGTGCTAGAGATCCAGCCGGAAACACCATATATTTT.

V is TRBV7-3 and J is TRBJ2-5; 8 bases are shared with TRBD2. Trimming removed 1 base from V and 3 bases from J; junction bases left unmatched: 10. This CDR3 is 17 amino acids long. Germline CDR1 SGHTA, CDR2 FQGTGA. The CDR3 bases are TGTGCCAGCAGCTTAATGAACGGGGGGGCCAGCGAAGAGACCCAGTACTTC. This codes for CASSLMNGGASEETQYF.

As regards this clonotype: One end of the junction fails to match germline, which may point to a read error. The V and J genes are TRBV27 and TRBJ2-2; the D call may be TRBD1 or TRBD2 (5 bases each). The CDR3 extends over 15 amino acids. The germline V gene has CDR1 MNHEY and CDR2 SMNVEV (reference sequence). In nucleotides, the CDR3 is TGTGCCAGCAGTCTATCGAATGGGGGTACCGGGGAGCTGTTTTTT. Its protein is CASSLSNGGTGELFF.

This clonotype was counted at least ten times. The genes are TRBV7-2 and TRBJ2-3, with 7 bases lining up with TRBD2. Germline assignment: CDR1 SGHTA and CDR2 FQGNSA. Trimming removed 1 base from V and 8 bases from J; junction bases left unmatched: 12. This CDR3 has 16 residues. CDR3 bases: TGTGCCAGCAGCTTAGTCCTAGCGGTTTCGGGGGGTACGCAGTATTTT. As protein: CASSLVLAVSGGTQYF.

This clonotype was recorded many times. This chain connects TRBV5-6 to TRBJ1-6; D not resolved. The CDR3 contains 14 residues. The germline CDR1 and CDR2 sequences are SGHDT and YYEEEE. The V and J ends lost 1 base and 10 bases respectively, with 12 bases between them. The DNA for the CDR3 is TGTGCCAGCAGCTTGCGTGGTTTTCGATCACCCCTCCACTTT. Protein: CASSLRGFRSPLHF.

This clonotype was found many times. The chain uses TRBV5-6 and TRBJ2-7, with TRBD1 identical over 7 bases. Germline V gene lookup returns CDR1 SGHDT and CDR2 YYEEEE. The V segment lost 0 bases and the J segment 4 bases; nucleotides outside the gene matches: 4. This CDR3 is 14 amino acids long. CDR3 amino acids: CASSLEGQSYEQYF. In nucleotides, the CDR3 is TGTGCCAGCAGCTTGGAGGGACAGTCTTACGAGCAGTACTTC.

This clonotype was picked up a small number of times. The CDR3 region is CASSEQATYNSPLHF. DNA for the CDR3: TGTGCCAGCAGTGAACAGGCCACCTATAATTCACCCCTCCACTTT. The rearrangement uses TRBV2 and TRBJ1-6; D uncertain. Trimming pared 2 bases from V and 2 bases from J, leaving 7 bases between. The CDR3 consists of 15 residues. Germline loops: CDR1 SNHLY, CDR2 FYNNEI.

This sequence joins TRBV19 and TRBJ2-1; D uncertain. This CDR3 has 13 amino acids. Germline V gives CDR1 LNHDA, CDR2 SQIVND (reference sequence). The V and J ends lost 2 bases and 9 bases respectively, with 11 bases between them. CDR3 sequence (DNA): TGTGCCAGTAGTATAATCCCCAATAGTGAGCAGTTCTTC. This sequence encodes CASSIIPNSEQFF.

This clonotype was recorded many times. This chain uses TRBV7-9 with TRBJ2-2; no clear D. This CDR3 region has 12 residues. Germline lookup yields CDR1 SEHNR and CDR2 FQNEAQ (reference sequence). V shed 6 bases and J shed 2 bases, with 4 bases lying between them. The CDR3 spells CASRPNTGELFF. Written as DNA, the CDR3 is TGTGCCAGCAGACCTAACACCGGGGAGCTGTTTTTT.

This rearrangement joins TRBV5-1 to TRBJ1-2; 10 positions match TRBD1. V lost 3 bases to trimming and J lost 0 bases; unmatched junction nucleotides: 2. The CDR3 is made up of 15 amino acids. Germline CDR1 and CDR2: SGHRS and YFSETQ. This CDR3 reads CASSWTGGANYGYTF. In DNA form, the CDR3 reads TGCGCCAGCAGCTGGACAGGGGGAGCTAACTATGGCTACACCTTC.

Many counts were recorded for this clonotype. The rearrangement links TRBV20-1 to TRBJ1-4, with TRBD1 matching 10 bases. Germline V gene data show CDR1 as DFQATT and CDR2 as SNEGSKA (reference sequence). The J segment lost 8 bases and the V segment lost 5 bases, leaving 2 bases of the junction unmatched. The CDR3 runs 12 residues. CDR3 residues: CSARTGGEKLFF. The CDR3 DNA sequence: TGCAGTGCTCGGACAGGGGGAGAAAAACTGTTTTTT.

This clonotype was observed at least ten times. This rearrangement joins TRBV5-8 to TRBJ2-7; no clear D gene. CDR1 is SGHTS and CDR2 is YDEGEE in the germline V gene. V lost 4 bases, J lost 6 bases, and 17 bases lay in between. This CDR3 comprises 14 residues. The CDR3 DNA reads TGTGCCAGCAGCACCGAAGGATACCCTTCCGAGCAGTACTTC. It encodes CASSTEGYPSEQYF.

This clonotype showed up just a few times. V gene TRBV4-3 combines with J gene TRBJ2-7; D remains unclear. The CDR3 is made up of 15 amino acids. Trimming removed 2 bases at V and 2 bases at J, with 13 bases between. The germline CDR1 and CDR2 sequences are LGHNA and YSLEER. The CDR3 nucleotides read TGCGCCAGCAGCCAAACGAACCTCCCGACCTACGAGCAGTACTTC. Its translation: CASSQTNLPTYEQYF.